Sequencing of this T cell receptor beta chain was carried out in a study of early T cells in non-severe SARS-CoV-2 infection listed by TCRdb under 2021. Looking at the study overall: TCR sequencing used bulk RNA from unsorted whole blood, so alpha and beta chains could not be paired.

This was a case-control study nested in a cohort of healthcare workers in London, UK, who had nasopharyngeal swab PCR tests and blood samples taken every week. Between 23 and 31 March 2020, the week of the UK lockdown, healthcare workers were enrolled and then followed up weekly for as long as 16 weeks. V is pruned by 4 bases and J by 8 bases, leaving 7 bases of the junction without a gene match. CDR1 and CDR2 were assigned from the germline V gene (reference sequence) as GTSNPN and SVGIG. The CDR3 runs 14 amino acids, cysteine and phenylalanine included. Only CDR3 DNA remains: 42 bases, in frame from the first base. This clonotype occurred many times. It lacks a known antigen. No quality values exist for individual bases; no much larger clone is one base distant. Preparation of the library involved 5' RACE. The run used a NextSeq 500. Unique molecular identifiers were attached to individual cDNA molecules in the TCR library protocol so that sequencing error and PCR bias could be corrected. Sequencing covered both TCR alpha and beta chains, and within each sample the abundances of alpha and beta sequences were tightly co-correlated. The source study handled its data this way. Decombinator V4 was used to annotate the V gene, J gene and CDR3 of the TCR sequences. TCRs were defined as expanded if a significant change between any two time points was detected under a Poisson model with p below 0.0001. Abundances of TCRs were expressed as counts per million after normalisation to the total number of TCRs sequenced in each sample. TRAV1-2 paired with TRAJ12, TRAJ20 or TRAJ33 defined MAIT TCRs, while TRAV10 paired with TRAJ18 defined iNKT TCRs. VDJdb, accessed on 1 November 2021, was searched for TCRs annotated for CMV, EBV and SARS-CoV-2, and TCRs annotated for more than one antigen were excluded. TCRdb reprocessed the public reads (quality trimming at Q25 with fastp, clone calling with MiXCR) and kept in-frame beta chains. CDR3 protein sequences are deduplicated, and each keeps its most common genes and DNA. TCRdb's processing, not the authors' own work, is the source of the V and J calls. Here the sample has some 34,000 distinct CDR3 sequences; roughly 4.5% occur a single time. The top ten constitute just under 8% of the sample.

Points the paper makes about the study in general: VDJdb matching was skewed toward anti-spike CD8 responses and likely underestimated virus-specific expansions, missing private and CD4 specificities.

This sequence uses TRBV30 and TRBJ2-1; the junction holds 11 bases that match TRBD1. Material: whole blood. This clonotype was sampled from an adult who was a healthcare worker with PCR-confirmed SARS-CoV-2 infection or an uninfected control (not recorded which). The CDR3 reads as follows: CAWTPGQGVDEQFF. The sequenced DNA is TGTGCCTGGACCCCGGGACAGGGGGTCGATGAGCAGTTCTTC.